The rows below give T cell receptor beta chains drawn from one sample of a study of T cells of healthy individuals. In TCRdb, the 5' RACE reads were re-called with MiXCR into one record per CDR3 protein. Among tens of thousands of distinct CDR3 sequences listed, roughly 16% were seen once. These receptor sequences come from a human donor in good health. CDR3s include the opening cysteine and the closing phenylalanine or tryptophan. A D gene is named only where the DNA matches it firmly. The listing skips clone size in some rows; elsewhere it reads once, few, many or a size class.

>TRBJ2-2|TRBV9|.|few
CASSVTGPVNTGELFF
TGTGCCAGCAGCGTAACAGGGCCGGTTAACACCGGGGAGCTGTTTTTT
>TRBJ2-6|TRBV3-1|.|.
CASSQDWGSGANVLTF
TGTGCCAGCAGCCAAGATTGGGGGTCTGGGGCCAACGTCCTGACTTTC
>TRBJ1-3|TRBV3-1|.|many
CATSKTSSGNTIYF
TGTGCCACCTCCAAGACCTCCTCTGGAAACACCATATATTTT
>TRBJ1-5|TRBV12-3/TRBV12-4|.|many
CASSLWGGGQPQHF
TGTGCCAGCAGTTTATGGGGTGGTGGTCAGCCCCAGCATTTT
>TRBJ2-3|TRBV27|.|.
CASSSFGQSVTDTQYF
TGTGCCAGCAGTTCCTTTGGACAGAGCGTTACAGATACGCAGTATTTT
>TRBJ2-7|TRBV2|.|.
CASRVGVDEQYF
TGTGCCAGCAGAGTAGGGGTGGACGAGCAGTACTTC
>TRBJ2-5|TRBV25-1|.|.
CASSGTSAGEDRETQYF
TGTGCCAGCAGTGGGACCTCGGCAGGGGAGGATCGGGAGACCCAGTACTTC
>TRBJ2-7|TRBV25-1|TRBD1|.
CVSSAGQGAIEQYF
TGTGTCAGCAGTGCGGGACAGGGGGCGATTGAGCAGTACTTC
>TRBJ2-7|TRBV6-2/TRBV6-3|.|.
CASSYWVMRTGYEQYF
TGTGCCAGCAGTTACTGGGTTATGCGTACGGGATACGAGCAGTACTTC
>TRBJ1-5|TRBV15|.|.
CATSRDQGRDQPQHF
TGTGCCACCAGCAGAGACCAGGGGAGGGATCAGCCCCAGCATTTT
>TRBJ2-7|TRBV6-2/TRBV6-3|.|many
CATGAYEQYF
TGTGCCACTGGAGCCTACGAGCAGTACTTC
>TRBJ1-1|TRBV6-2/TRBV6-3|TRBD1|.
CASSSPPGWTGFTEAFF
TGTGCCAGCAGTTCACCACCCGGGTGGACAGGGTTCACTGAAGCTTTCTTT
>TRBJ1-1|TRBV11-2|.|many
CASSSALEAFF
TGTGCCAGCAGCTCAGCCCTTGAAGCTTTCTTT
>TRBJ1-5|TRBV6-2/TRBV6-3|.|many
CASSLWGNQPQHF
TGTGCCAGCAGTCTATGGGGGAATCAGCCCCAGCATTTT
>TRBJ2-1|TRBV12-3/TRBV12-4|.|many
CASHRLNVAHEQFF
TGTGCCAGTCATCGACTAAACGTGGCTCATGAGCAGTTCTTC
>TRBJ2-7|TRBV4-2|TRBD1|few
CASSQDGVGQGREQYF
TGTGCCAGCAGCCAAGATGGAGTAGGACAGGGTCGCGAGCAGTACTTC
>TRBJ1-2|TRBV20-1|.|.
CSARDPQGFLSGYTF
TGCAGTGCTAGAGACCCCCAGGGTTTTCTTAGCGGCTACACCTTC
>TRBJ2-3|TRBV7-9|.|.
CASSLESDTQYF
TGTGCCAGCAGCTTAGAATCCGATACGCAGTATTTT
>TRBJ2-2|TRBV20-1|TRBD1|.
CSAGQGPNTGELFF
TGCAGCGCAGGACAGGGTCCAAACACCGGGGAGCTGTTTTTT
>TRBJ2-7|TRBV28|TRBD2|many
CASTRTSGPYEQYF
TGTGCCAGCACCCGGACTAGCGGACCCTACGAGCAGTACTTC
>TRBJ2-2|TRBV29-1|.|few
CSVSPRMGTGELFF
TGCAGCGTCTCCCCACGGATGGGCACCGGGGAGCTGTTTTTT
>TRBJ1-1|TRBV25-1|.|many
CASKERAGNTEAFF
TGTGCCAGCAAAGAGAGGGCAGGGAACACTGAAGCTTTCTTT
>TRBJ2-5|TRBV4-3|.|many
CASSQEGSQETQYF
TGCGCCAGCAGCCAAGAAGGCAGCCAAGAGACCCAGTACTTC
>TRBJ1-2|TRBV20-1|.|few
CSASPLPDIYGYTF
TGCAGTGCTAGCCCCCTCCCGGACATCTATGGCTACACCTTC
>TRBJ2-5|TRBV7-7|.|many
CASSLARAGQETQYF
TGTGCTAGCAGCTTAGCACGAGCGGGCCAAGAGACCCAGTACTTC
>TRBJ2-1|TRBV19|TRBD1|many
CASSIGTGPSEQFF
TGTGCCAGTAGTATAGGGACAGGGCCATCTGAGCAGTTCTTC
>TRBJ1-4|TRBV7-2|.|few
CASSLGTLREKLFF
TGTGCCAGCAGCTTAGGGACACTACGAGAAAAACTGTTTTTT
>TRBJ1-2|TRBV29-1|.|medium-sized
CSVESREDNYGYTF
TGCAGCGTTGAAAGCAGGGAGGATAACTATGGCTACACCTTC
>TRBJ1-5|TRBV7-9|.|.
CASSLDSGNNQPQHF
TGTGCCAGCAGCTTAGATTCTGGGAACAATCAGCCCCAGCATTTT
>TRBJ2-3|TRBV28|.|few
CASGDSYTDTQYF
TGTGCCAGCGGAGACAGCTACACAGATACGCAGTATTTT
>TRBJ2-1|TRBV14|.|many
CASSIRTSGGEQFF
TGTGCCAGCAGCATCCGGACGTCCGGAGGGGAGCAGTTCTTC
>TRBJ2-3|TRBV11-3|TRBD2|many
CASSPGTRGGVLPDTQYF
TGTGCCAGCAGCCCCGGGACTAGAGGTGGAGTGCTCCCAGATACGCAGTATTTT
>TRBJ2-5|TRBV7-2|.|.
CASSLRAGRGETQYF
TGTGCCAGCAGCCTACGGGCGGGACGAGGCGAGACCCAGTACTTC
>TRBJ2-3|TRBV7-9|TRBD2|.
CASSPRLAVTDTQYF
TGTGCCAGCAGCCCCAGGCTAGCGGTCACAGATACGCAGTATTTT
>TRBJ2-7|TRBV20-1|.|many
CSAGSGHRYEQYF
TGCAGTGCTGGATCGGGACACCGCTACGAGCAGTACTTC
>TRBJ2-1|TRBV5-4|.|.
CASSLGGRANEQFF
TGTGCCAGCAGCTTAGGCGGCAGGGCGAATGAGCAGTTCTTC
>TRBJ1-2|TRBV19|.|.
CASSIDSDRTYGYTF
TGTGCCAGTAGTATAGATTCGGACAGAACCTATGGCTACACCTTC
>TRBJ2-3|TRBV7-2|TRBD2|many
CASSRKAGVDTQYF
TGTGCCAGCAGTCGTAAGGCGGGAGTTGATACGCAGTATTTT
>TRBJ2-5|TRBV11-2|TRBD2|.
CASSWGTSVETQYF
TGTGCCAGCAGCTGGGGGACTAGCGTCGAGACCCAGTACTTC
>TRBJ2-5|TRBV29-1|.|many
CSVEPRAGLETQYF
TGCAGCGTTGAACCCCGGGCAGGGCTCGAGACCCAGTACTTC
>TRBJ1-4|TRBV7-9|.|.
CASSSGGGRSVELFF
TGTGCCAGCAGCTCAGGCGGGGGCAGATCGGTGGAACTGTTTTTT
>TRBJ2-1|TRBV20-1|TRBD2|many
CSASRGGNEQFF
TGCAGTGCTAGTCGGGGGGGAAATGAGCAGTTCTTC
>TRBJ2-5|TRBV15|.|.
CATSSSGGGGETQYF
TGTGCCACCAGCAGCTCCGGTGGGGGAGGAGAGACCCAGTACTTC
>TRBJ2-1|TRBV5-1|.|many
CASSPEYYNEQFF
TGCGCCAGCAGCCCCGAATATTACAATGAGCAGTTCTTC
>TRBJ1-5|TRBV4-2|.|.
CASSREGVSNQPQHF
TGTGCCAGCAGCCGAGAAGGGGTTAGCAATCAGCCCCAGCATTTT
>TRBJ1-5|TRBV7-3|.|many
CASSLLRAQPQHF
TGTGCCAGCAGCTTACTCAGGGCCCAGCCCCAGCATTTT
>TRBJ1-5|TRBV25-1|.|.
CASSEQGQPQHF
TGTGCCAGCAGTGAACAGGGTCAGCCCCAGCATTTT
>TRBJ2-2|TRBV19|.|few
CASLTDTGELFF
TGTGCCAGCCTGACGGACACCGGGGAGCTGTTTTTT
>TRBJ2-2|TRBV5-4|.|.
CASGRKDTGELFF
TGTGCCAGCGGGAGGAAGGACACCGGGGAGCTGTTTTTT
>TRBJ1-3|TRBV20-1|.|.
CSATDPSGNTIYF
TGCAGTGCTACGGACCCCTCTGGAAACACCATATATTTT
>TRBJ2-1|TRBV5-1|.|few
CASSLGDTSSYNEQFF
TGCGCCAGCAGCTTGGGGGACACGAGCTCCTACAATGAGCAGTTCTTC
>TRBJ1-1|TRBV4-2|.|many
CASSRPENTEAFF
TGTGCCAGCAGCCGACCAGAGAACACTGAAGCTTTCTTT
>TRBJ1-4|TRBV2|TRBD1|few
CASRHRGTGLEKLFF
TGTGCCAGCAGACACCGCGGGACAGGCCTTGAAAAACTGTTTTTT
>TRBJ2-5|TRBV29-1|.|many
CSVDWVGQETQYF
TGCAGCGTTGACTGGGTAGGTCAAGAGACCCAGTACTTC
>TRBJ2-1|TRBV2|.|many
CASSDDRGVAWDEQFF
TGTGCCAGCAGTGATGACCGCGGGGTCGCTTGGGATGAGCAGTTCTTC